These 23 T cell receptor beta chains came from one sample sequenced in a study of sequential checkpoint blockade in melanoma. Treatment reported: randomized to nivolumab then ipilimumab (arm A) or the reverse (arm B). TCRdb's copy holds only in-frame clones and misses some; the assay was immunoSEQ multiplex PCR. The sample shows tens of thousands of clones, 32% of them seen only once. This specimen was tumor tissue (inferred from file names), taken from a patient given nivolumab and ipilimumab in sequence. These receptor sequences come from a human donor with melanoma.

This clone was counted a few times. The CDR3 loop is CASSWRPGLAGSSDTQYF. The DNA for the CDR3 is TGTGCCAGCAGCTGGCGTCCGGGACTAGCGGGATCAAGTGATACGCAGTATTTT. V and J are TRBV11-3 and TRBJ2-3, with 13 bases fitting TRBD2. This CDR3 is 18 amino acids long. Losses at the gene ends were 4 bases for V and 6 bases for J; bases not matched to a gene: 13. CDR1 is SGHNT, CDR2 YENEEA, per germline.

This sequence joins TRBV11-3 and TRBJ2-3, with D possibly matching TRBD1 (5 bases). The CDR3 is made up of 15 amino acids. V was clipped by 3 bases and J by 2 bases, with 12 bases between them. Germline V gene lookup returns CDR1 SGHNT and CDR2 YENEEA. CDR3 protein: CASSLAQGNTDTQYF. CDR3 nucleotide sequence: TGTGCCAGCAGCTTGGCCCAGGGAAACACAGATACGCAGTATTTT.

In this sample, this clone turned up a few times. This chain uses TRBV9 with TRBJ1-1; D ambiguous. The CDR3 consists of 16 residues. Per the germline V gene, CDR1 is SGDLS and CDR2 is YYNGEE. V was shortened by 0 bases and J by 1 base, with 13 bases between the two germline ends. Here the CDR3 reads CASSVGASGQNTEAFF. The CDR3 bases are TGTGCCAGCAGCGTAGGAGCGTCAGGCCAGAACACTGAAGCTTTCTTT.

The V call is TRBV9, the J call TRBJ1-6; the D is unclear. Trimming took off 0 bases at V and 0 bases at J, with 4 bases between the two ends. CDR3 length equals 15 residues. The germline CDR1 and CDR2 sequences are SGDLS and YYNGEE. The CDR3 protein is CASSVGSSYNSPLHF. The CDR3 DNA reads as TGTGCCAGCAGCGTAGGAAGCTCCTATAATTCACCCCTCCACTTT. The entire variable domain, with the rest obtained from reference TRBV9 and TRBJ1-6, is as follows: DSGVTQTPKHLITATGQRVTLRCSPRSGDLSVYWYQQSLDQGLQFLIQYYNGEERAKGNILERFSAQQFPDLHSELNLSSLELGDSALYFCASSVGSSYNSPLHFGNGTRLTVT.

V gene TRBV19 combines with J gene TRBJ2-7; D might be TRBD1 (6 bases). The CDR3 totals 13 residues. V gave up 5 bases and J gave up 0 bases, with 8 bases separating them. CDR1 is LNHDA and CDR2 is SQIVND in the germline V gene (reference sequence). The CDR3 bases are TGTGCCAGTAGTGGCAGGGGCTCCTACGAGCAGTACTTC. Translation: CASSGRGSYEQYF. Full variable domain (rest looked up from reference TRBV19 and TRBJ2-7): DGGITQSPKYLFRKEGQNVTLSCEQNLNHDAMYWYRQDPGQGLRLIYYSQIVNDFQKGDIAEGYSVSREKKESFPLTVTSAQKNPTAFYLCASSGRGSYEQYFGPGTRLTVT.

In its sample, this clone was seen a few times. CDR3 residues: CAWSAEPIWVQPQHF. The CDR3 DNA is TGTGCCTGGAGTGCTGAACCCATTTGGGTCCAGCCCCAGCATTTT. This sequence joins TRBV30 and TRBJ1-5; D gene ambiguous. The V gene lost 1 base and the J gene lost 7 bases, with 17 bases spanning the gap. From germline, CDR1 is GTSNPN and CDR2 SVGIG (reference sequence). CDR3 length equals 15 residues.

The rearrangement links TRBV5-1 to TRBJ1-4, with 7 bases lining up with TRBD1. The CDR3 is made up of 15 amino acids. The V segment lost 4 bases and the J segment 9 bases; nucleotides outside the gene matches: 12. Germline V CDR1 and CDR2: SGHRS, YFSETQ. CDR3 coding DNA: TGCGCCAGCAGCCCGGAGGGGGCGAATAGGAAAAAACTGTTTTTT. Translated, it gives CASSPEGANRKKLFF.

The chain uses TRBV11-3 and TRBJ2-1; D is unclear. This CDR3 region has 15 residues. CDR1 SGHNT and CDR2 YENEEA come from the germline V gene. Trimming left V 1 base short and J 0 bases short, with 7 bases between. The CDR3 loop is CASSLVSPSYNEQFF. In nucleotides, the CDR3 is TGTGCCAGCAGCTTAGTCTCCCCCTCCTACAATGAGCAGTTCTTC.

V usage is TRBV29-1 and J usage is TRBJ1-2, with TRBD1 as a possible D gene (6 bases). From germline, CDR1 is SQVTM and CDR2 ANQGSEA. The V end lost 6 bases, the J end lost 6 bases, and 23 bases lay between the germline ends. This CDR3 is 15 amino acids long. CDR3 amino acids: CSVGSRGSGGDGYTF. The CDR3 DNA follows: TGCAGCGTCGGTTCTCGGGGGTCTGGGGGCGATGGCTACACCTTC.

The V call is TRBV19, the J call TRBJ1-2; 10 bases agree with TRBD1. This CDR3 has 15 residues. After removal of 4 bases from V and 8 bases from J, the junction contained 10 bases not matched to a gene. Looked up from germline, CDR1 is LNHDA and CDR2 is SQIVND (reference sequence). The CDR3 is CASSTTGQGRGGYTF. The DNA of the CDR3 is TGTGCCAGTAGTACGACGGGACAGGGGAGAGGGGGCTACACCTTC.

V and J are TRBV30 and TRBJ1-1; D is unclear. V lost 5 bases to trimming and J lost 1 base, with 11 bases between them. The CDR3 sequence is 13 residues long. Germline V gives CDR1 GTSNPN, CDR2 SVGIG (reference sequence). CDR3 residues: CAWDLTRNTEAFF. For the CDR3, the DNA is TGTGCCTGGGACCTAACAAGGAACACTGAAGCTTTCTTT. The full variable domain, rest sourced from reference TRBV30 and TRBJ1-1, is SQTIHQWPATLVQPVGSPLSLECTVEGTSNPNLYWYRQAAGRGLQLLFYSVGIGQISSEVPQNLSASRPQDRQFILSSKKLLLSDSGFYLCAWDLTRNTEAFFGQGTRLTVV.

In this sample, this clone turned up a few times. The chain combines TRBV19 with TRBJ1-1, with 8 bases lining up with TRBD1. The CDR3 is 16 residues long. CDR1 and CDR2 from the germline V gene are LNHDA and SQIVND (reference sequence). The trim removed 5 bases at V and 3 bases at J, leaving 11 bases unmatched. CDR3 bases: TGTGCCAGTAGTCAAGGGGCAGGGGGCGCGGACACTGAAGCTTTCTTT. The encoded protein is CASSQGAGGADTEAFF.

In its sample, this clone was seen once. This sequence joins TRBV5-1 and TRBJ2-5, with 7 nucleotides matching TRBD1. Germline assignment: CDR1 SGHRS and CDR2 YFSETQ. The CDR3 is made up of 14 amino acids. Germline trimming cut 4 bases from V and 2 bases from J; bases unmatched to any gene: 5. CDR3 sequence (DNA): TGCGCCAGCAGCAGAGGGACAGCGCAAGAGACCCAGTACTTC. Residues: CASSRGTAQETQYF.

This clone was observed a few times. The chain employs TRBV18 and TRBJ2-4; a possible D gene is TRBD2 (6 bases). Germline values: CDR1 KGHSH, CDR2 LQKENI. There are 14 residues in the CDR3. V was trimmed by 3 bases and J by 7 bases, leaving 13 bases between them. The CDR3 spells CASSPGGFSNIQYF. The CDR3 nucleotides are TGTGCCAGCTCACCGGGAGGCTTCAGTAACATTCAGTACTTC.

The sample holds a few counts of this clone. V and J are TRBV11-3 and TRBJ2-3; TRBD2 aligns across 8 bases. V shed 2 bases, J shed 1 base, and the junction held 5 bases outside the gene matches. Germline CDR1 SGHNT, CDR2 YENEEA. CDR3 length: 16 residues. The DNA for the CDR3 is TGTGCCAGCAGCTTACTTGCGGGGGGAGGCACAGATACGCAGTATTTT. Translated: CASSLLAGGGTDTQYF.

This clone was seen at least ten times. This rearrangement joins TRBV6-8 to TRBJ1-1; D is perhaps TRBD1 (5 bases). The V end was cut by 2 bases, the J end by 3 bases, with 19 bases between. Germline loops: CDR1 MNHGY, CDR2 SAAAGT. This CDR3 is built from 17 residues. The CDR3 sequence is CASSYLEGDGGDTEAFF. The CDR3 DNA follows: TGTGCCAGCAGTTACCTAGAAGGGGACGGAGGCGACACTGAAGCTTTCTTT.

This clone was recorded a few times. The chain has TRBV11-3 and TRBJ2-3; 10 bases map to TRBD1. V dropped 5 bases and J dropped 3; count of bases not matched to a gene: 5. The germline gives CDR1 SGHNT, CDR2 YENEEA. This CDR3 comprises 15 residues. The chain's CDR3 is CASSTLDRGTDTQYF. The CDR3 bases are TGTGCCAGCAGCACCTTGGACAGGGGGACAGATACGCAGTATTTT.

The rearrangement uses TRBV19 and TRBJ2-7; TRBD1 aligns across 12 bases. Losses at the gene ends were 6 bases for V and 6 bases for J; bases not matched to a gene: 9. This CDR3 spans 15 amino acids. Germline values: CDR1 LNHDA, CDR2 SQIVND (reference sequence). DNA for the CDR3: TGTGCCAGTAGGCCCGGGGGGACAGGGGGCGGCGAGCAGTACTTC. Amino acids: CASRPGGTGGGEQYF.

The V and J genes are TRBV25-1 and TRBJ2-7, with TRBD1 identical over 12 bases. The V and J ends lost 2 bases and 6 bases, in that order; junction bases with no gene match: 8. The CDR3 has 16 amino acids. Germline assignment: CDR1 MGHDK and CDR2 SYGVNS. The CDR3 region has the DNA TGTGCCAGCAGTGAACGTAGTGGGACAGGGGGCGGCGAGCAGTACTTC. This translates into CASSERSGTGGGEQYF.

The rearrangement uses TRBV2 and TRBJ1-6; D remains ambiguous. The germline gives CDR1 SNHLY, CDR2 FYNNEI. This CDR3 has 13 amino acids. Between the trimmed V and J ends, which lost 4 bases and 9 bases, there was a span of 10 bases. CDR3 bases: TGTGCCAGCAGTGGGGCGAGAAGTTCACCCCTCCACTTT. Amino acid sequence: CASSGARSSPLHF.

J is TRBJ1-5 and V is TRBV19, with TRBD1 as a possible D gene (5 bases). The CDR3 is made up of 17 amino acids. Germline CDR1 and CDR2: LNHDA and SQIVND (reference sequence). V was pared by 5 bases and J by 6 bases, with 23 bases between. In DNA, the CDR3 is TGTGCCAGTAGTGGCCCCCCCGACGGGCTAGGGGCTCAGCCCCAGCATTTT. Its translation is CASSGPPDGLGAQPQHF.

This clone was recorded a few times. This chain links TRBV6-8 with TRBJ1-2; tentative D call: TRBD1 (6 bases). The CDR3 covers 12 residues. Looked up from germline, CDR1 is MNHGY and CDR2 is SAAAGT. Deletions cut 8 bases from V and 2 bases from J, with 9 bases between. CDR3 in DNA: TGTGCCAGCTACAGGGTCAACTATGGCTACACCTTC. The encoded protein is CASYRVNYGYTF.

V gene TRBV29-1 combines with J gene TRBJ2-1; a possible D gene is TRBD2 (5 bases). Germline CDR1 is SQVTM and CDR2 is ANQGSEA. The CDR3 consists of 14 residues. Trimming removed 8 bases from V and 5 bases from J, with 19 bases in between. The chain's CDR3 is CSPRVVAADNEQFF. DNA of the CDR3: TGCAGCCCGCGGGTGGTGGCCGCGGACAATGAGCAGTTCTTC.